This TCR beta chain was obtained from a study of Ad26.COV2.S vaccination and SARS-CoV-2 variants. Study in general: Ad26.COV2.S given intramuscularly, once or twice 56 days apart.

TCRdb's table, derived via immunoSEQ multiplex PCR, lists solely in-frame clones and lacks some. The top ten clones hold about 7.4% of a sample with about 380,000 clones, around 82% of them seen once. Treatment in this sample: some 20 received Ad26.COV2.S at low or high dose, single or two shots; several received placebo; per-sample allocation not given. Samples were taken on day 63 after the first vaccine or placebo injection. Participants' vaccine, an Ad26 vector, delivered Wuhan-strain SARS-CoV-2 spike. V was shortened by 4 bases and J by 0 bases, with 16 bases between the two germline ends. The CDR3 loop spans 17 amino acids. Germline assignment: CDR1 SGHKS and CDR2 YYEKEE (reference sequence). Study-level results: Spike-specific responses of CD8+ and CD4+ T cells were reported to display substantial breadth after vaccination. Relative to placebo recipients, vaccine recipients exhibited elevated spike-specific TCR breadth.

About this clone: The target antigen is unknown.

This sequence was found in a person aged 18 to 59 who received the Ad26.COV2.S COVID-19 vaccine or a placebo. V and J are TRBV5-5 and TRBJ1-4; D may be TRBD1 (6 bases). The sequenced sample was peripheral blood, obtained in a trial of Ad26.COV2.S vaccine versus placebo. DNA of the CDR3: TGTGCCAGCAGCCTTCCCAGGGGCTCTGCAACTAATGAAAAACTGTTTTTT. As protein: CASSLPRGSATNEKLFF.